These 24 T cell receptor beta chains were all obtained from the same sample, sequenced in a study of blood T cell repertoires in COVID-19. Sequencing used immunoSEQ multiplex PCR; TCRdb keeps in-frame clones, though not all of them. The data hold 30,000 to 40,000 clones, with around 86% observed a single time. Sequences were obtained from peripheral blood. These receptors were obtained from a woman aged 60-75 years with active COVID-19.

This clone was detected once. This chain links TRBV29-1 with TRBJ2-3, with 12 nucleotides matching TRBD2. Trimming at V came to 4 bases and at J to 6 bases, leaving 5 bases not matched to a gene. The CDR3 sequence is 14 residues long. Germline CDR1 is SQVTM and CDR2 is ANQGSEA. CDR3 coding DNA: TGCAGCGTTGGGGCTAGCGGGGGGGCGGATACGCAGTATTTT. Translated: CSVGASGGADTQYF.

V and J are TRBV28 and TRBJ1-2, with D unresolved. Germline assignment: CDR1 MDHEN and CDR2 SYDVKM. There are 15 residues in the CDR3. Trimming removed 0 bases at V and 0 bases at J, with 8 bases between. The CDR3 sequence is CASSLWQATNYGYTF. For the CDR3, the DNA is TGTGCCAGCAGTTTATGGCAGGCCACTAACTATGGCTACACCTTC.

The chain recombines TRBV6-1 with TRBJ2-3; D is possibly TRBD2 (6 bases). This CDR3 is 14 amino acids long. CDR1 and CDR2 (germline): MNHNS, SASEGT. V was cut by 3 bases and J by 7 bases, with 14 bases left in between. The CDR3 bases are TGTGCCAGCAGTGAGGGGGGAGCGGGTTATACGCAGTATTTT. Translation: CASSEGGAGYTQYF.

This chain links TRBV10-3 with TRBJ2-7; 7 bases agree with TRBD1. Germline CDR1 and CDR2: ENHRY and SYGVKD. Trimming took 6 bases from V and 5 from J; bases not matched to a gene: 7. The CDR3 covers 13 residues. The CDR3 nucleotides are TGTGCCATCAGCCTATCCGGACAGGACGAGCAGTACTTC. It specifies CAISLSGQDEQYF.

The chain uses TRBV27 and TRBJ2-2, with 16 bases that match TRBD2. CDR1 is MNHEY and CDR2 is SMNVEV in the germline V gene (reference sequence). The V and J ends lost 4 bases and 0 bases, in that order; junction bases with no gene match: 5. This CDR3 spans 19 amino acids. This CDR3 is CASSSGTSGRVANTGELFF. The CDR3 nucleotides read TGTGCCAGCAGTTCCGGGACTAGCGGGAGGGTCGCGAACACCGGGGAGCTGTTTTTT.

This rearrangement joins TRBV4-1 to TRBJ2-1; 13 bases line up with TRBD2. This CDR3 is built from 17 residues. V lost 1 base to trimming and J lost 8 bases; unmatched junction nucleotides: 8. Per germline, CDR1 MGHRA and CDR2 YSYEKL. CDR3 amino acids: CASSQGFGLAGEDEQFF. The CDR3 DNA sequence: TGCGCCAGCAGCCAAGGCTTTGGACTAGCGGGAGAGGATGAGCAGTTCTTC.

The rearrangement links TRBV30 to TRBJ2-2, with TRBD2 matching 8 bases. Germline CDR1 is GTSNPN and CDR2 is SVGIG (reference sequence). The CDR3 runs to 13 residues. With V trimmed by 8 bases and J by 1 base, 3 bases remained unmatched. CDR3 coding DNA: TGTGCCGGTAGCGGGAAGAACACCGGGGAGCTGTTTTTT. Translated, it gives CAGSGKNTGELFF.

The CDR3 loop reads CASSWTSGGNFF. Written as DNA, the CDR3 is TGTGCCAGCAGCTGGACTAGCGGGGGGAACTTCTTC. This chain uses TRBV7-8 with TRBJ2-1, with TRBD2 matching over 14 bases. The CDR3 has 12 amino acids. Germline CDR1 is SGHVS and CDR2 is FQNEAQ. The trim removed 4 bases at V and 16 bases at J, leaving 3 bases unmatched.

The rearrangement uses TRBV7-9 and TRBJ2-5; TRBD1 might be the D (5 bases). The V and J ends lost 2 bases and 0 bases respectively, with 13 bases between them. Per germline, CDR1 SEHNR and CDR2 FQNEAQ (reference sequence). The CDR3 has 16 amino acids. The CDR3, as DNA: TGTGCCAGCAGCTTAAAGGGCAGGGATTACCAAGAGACCCAGTACTTC. Translation gives CASSLKGRDYQETQYF. The entire variable domain, with the rest obtained from reference TRBV7-9 and TRBJ2-5, is as follows: DTGVSQNPRHKITKRGQNVTFRCDPISEHNRLYWYRQTLGQGPEFLTYFQNEAQLEKSRLLSDRFSAERPKGSFSTLEIQRTEQGDSAMYLCASSLKGRDYQETQYFGPGTRLLVL.

In nucleotides, the CDR3 is TGTGCCAGCAGCTTAGCGCCGGGACTTAAAAACATTCAGTACTTC. Its translation: CASSLAPGLKNIQYF. V is TRBV7-2 and J is TRBJ2-4; the D gene is possibly TRBD2 (6 bases). The germline V gene encodes CDR1 SGHTA and CDR2 FQGNSA. The V end was cut by 0 bases, the J end by 4 bases, with 10 bases between. The CDR3 has 15 residues.

The rearrangement joins TRBV5-4 to TRBJ2-1, with 10 bases matching TRBD2. The length of the CDR3 is 15 residues. V shed 0 bases, J shed 6 bases, and the junction held 3 bases outside the gene matches. The germline CDR1 and CDR2 sequences are SGHNT and YYREEE (reference sequence). CDR3 nucleotide sequence: TGTGCCAGCAGCTTGGAAGGGACTAGCGTCAATGAGCAGTTCTTC. Translating gives CASSLEGTSVNEQFF.

CDR3 sequence: CACTLAGYSTDTQYF. The CDR3 bases are TGTGCCTGTACACTAGCGGGGTATAGCACAGATACGCAGTATTTT. The V gene is TRBV30, the J gene TRBJ2-3, with 10 bases matching TRBD2. Germline V gene lookup returns CDR1 GTSNPN and CDR2 SVGIG (reference sequence). The CDR3 totals 15 residues. Trimming at V came to 6 bases and at J to 0 bases, leaving 6 bases not matched to a gene.

The chain couples TRBV14 to TRBJ2-5, with D uncertain. The CDR3 is 15 amino acids. Trimming left V 0 bases short and J 2 bases short, with 10 bases between. CDR1 is SGHDN and CDR2 is FVKESK in the germline V gene. The CDR3 DNA is TGTGCCAGCAGCCAAGATGAAGCGTGGCAAGAGACCCAGTACTTC. The encoded protein is CASSQDEAWQETQYF. Using reference TRBV14 and TRBJ2-5 for the parts outside the CDR3, the full variable domain is EAGVTQFPSHSVIEKGQTVTLRCDPISGHDNLYWYRRVMGKEIKFLLHFVKESKQDESGMPNNRFLAERTGGTYSTLKVQPAELEDSGVYFCASSQDEAWQETQYFGPGTRLLVL.

The chain joins TRBV6-5 to TRBJ1-2; TRBD1 matches 7 bases. The CDR3 has 15 amino acids. The junction had 15 bases not matched to a gene; V was cut back by 6 bases and J by 8 bases. Germline values: CDR1 MNHEY, CDR2 SVGAGI. The CDR3 reads CASSSRGDRAGGYTF. DNA for the CDR3: TGTGCCAGCAGCTCCCGAGGAGACAGGGCGGGCGGCTACACCTTC.

The chain recombines TRBV27 with TRBJ2-3; D is possibly TRBD1 (6 bases). V gave up 4 bases and J gave up 2 bases, with 13 bases separating them. The germline V gene encodes CDR1 MNHEY and CDR2 SMNVEV (reference sequence). The CDR3 is 15 amino acids. CDR3 nucleotides: TGTGCCAGCAGTTCTGGACAGTTTAACACAGATACGCAGTATTTT. Translation: CASSSGQFNTDTQYF.

In its sample, this clone was seen a few times. This chain connects TRBV5-1 to TRBJ2-1; D not resolved. V was shortened by 3 bases and J by 8 bases, with 15 bases between the two germline ends. The CDR3 consists of 14 residues. Germline V gives CDR1 SGHRS, CDR2 YFSETQ. The CDR3 region is CASSSQFVADEQFF. The CDR3 DNA is TGCGCCAGCAGCTCTCAGTTTGTGGCGGATGAGCAGTTCTTC.

This clone was detected once. The chain links TRBV5-1 to TRBJ2-1, with 13 bases identical to TRBD2. V dropped 3 bases and J dropped 7; count of bases not matched to a gene: 4. This CDR3 comprises 15 residues. From germline, CDR1 is SGHRS and CDR2 YFSETQ. The CDR3 sequence is CASSWTSGSGNEQFF. CDR3 DNA: TGCGCCAGCAGCTGGACTAGCGGGAGCGGTAATGAGCAGTTCTTC.

The V and J genes are TRBV2 and TRBJ2-7; 12 bases align to TRBD2. The CDR3 contains 17 residues. Germline loops: CDR1 SNHLY, CDR2 FYNNEI. With V trimmed by 5 bases and J by 3 bases, 11 bases remained unmatched. The chain's CDR3 is CASSTRLAGVSHYEQYF. The DNA of the CDR3 is TGTGCCAGCAGTACCCGACTAGCGGGGGTGTCACACTACGAGCAGTACTTC. Using reference TRBV2 and TRBJ2-7 for the parts outside the CDR3, the full variable domain is EPEVTQTPSHQVTQMGQEVILRCVPISNHLYFYWYRQILGQKVEFLVSFYNNEISEKSEIFDDQFSVERPDGSNFTLKIRSTKLEDSAMYFCASSTRLAGVSHYEQYFGPGTRLTVT.

The CDR3 is CATSDWGTGVDTQYF. In DNA, the CDR3 is TGTGCCACCAGTGATTGGGGGACAGGGGTAGATACGCAGTATTTT. V is TRBV24-1 and J is TRBJ2-3; 10 bases match TRBD1. The ends lost 2 bases at V and 5 bases at J; junction bases unmatched: 3. CDR1 is KGHDR, CDR2 SFDVKD, per germline. This CDR3 has 15 residues.

This clone appeared a single time. This chain uses TRBV4-2 with TRBJ1-1, with no clear D. V lost 0 bases and J 4 bases, leaving 12 bases between the germline ends. CDR1 is LGHNA and CDR2 is YNFKEQ in the germline V gene. The CDR3 is 15 amino acids. The CDR3 nucleotides are TGTGCCAGCAGCCAAGACAGCATAGGAGGCACTGAAGCTTTCTTT. Translation gives CASSQDSIGGTEAFF.

The V gene is TRBV4-1, the J gene TRBJ2-4, with 8 bases that match TRBD1. Trimming cost V 2 bases and J 1 base; bases outside gene matches: 10. The CDR3 totals 18 residues. CDR1 and CDR2 (germline): MGHRA, YSYEKL. CDR3 nucleotide sequence: TGCGCCAGCAGCCAACAGGGGGCATCTAGTAGGGCCAAAAACATTCAGTACTTC. It encodes CASSQQGASSRAKNIQYF.

The chain links TRBV30 to TRBJ1-1, with no clear D. V lost 4 bases and J lost 3, with 6 bases in between. The CDR3 is made up of 11 amino acids. Germline CDR1 and CDR2: GTSNPN and SVGIG (reference sequence). The CDR3 region has the DNA TGTGCCTGGAAACATGACACTGAAGCTTTCTTT. The encoded protein is CAWKHDTEAFF.

The chain links TRBV3-1 (or the pseudogene TRBV3-2) to TRBJ1-6; 8 nucleotides agree with TRBD1. Germline V lookup: CDR1 LGHDT, CDR2 YNNKEL (reference sequence). This CDR3 has 15 amino acids. V dropped 1 base and J dropped 7; count of bases not matched to a gene: 3. The CDR3: CASSQATGANSPLHF. Here the CDR3 DNA reads TGTGCCAGCAGCCAAGCGACAGGGGCCAATTCACCCCTCCACTTT.

V and J are TRBV5-1 and TRBJ2-1, with TRBD1 matching over 8 bases. Germline CDR1 SGHRS, CDR2 YFSETQ. Trimming took 0 bases from V and 0 from J; bases not matched to a gene: 5. The CDR3 spans 17 residues. The DNA of the CDR3 is TGCGCCAGCAGCTTGGGACCCGGGACAGGCTCCTACAATGAGCAGTTCTTC. Its protein is CASSLGPGTGSYNEQFF.